These 30 T cell receptor beta chains share one sample of origin, sequenced in a study of T cell responses to AZD1222 COVID-19 vaccine. Here immunoSEQ multiplex PCR was the method, and the copy in TCRdb shows in-frame clones only, minus some. This sample has about 100,000 clones, with 90% found just once. Sequenced material: peripheral blood, taken on day 0 of AZD1222 vaccination. Receptors originate from an adult in good health.

The genes are TRBV4-1 and TRBJ2-7; the D gene is possibly TRBD1 (6 bases). Trimming stripped 4 bases from V and 4 bases from J, with 11 bases between. CDR3 length: 13 residues. CDR1 and CDR2 from the germline V gene are MGHRA and YSYEKL. This chain's CDR3 is CASSREQGYEQYF. DNA for the CDR3: TGCGCCAGCAGCCGCGAACAGGGTTACGAGCAGTACTTC.

The chain employs TRBV7-9 and TRBJ1-1, with a weak D call TRBD1 (6 bases). Trimming removed 6 bases at V and 0 bases at J, with 11 bases between. The CDR3 covers 14 residues. Per germline, CDR1 SEHNR and CDR2 FQNEAQ (reference sequence). DNA of the CDR3: TGTGCCAGCAGTCCCCAGGGGCTGAACACTGAAGCTTTCTTT. Its protein is CASSPQGLNTEAFF.

This clone occurred a few times. This chain connects TRBV7-6 to TRBJ2-1; D is perhaps TRBD1 (7 bases). The CDR3 totals 16 residues. The V end was cut by 3 bases, the J end by 4 bases, with 16 bases between. CDR1 and CDR2 from the germline V gene are SGHVS and FNYEAQ. DNA of the CDR3: TGTGCCAGCAGCTTCGACGACAGGGAGGAGTACAATGAGCAGTTCTTC. Translation: CASSFDDREEYNEQFF.

Only one count was recorded for this clone. The genes are TRBV15 and TRBJ1-3; possibly TRBD1 for D (5 bases). Per germline, CDR1 LNHNV and CDR2 YYDKDF (reference sequence). V lost 0 bases and J lost 2, with 11 bases in between. The CDR3 is 16 amino acids. As DNA, the CDR3 is TGTGCCACCAGCAGAGACCGGTCCAGGGCTGGAAACACCATATATTTT. This translates into CATSRDRSRAGNTIYF. The entire variable domain, with the rest obtained from reference TRBV15 and TRBJ1-3, is as follows: DAMVIQNPRYQVTQFGKPVTLSCSQTLNHNVMYWYQQKSSQAPKLLFHYYDKDFNNEADTPDNFQSRRPNTSFCFLDIRSPGLGDTAMYLCATSRDRSRAGNTIYFGEGSWLTVV.

The chain has TRBV9 and TRBJ2-7; D is uncertain. Per germline, CDR1 SGDLS and CDR2 YYNGEE. The CDR3 sequence is 13 residues long. The ends were cut back, 0 bases at V and 5 bases at J, with 9 bases in the middle. The CDR3 DNA follows: TGTGCCAGCAGCGTAGCAGCCTCAGACGAGCAGTACTTC. This codes for CASSVAASDEQYF.

The rearrangement uses TRBV6-5 and TRBJ2-3; no firm D call. Germline CDR1 MNHEY, CDR2 SVGAGI. The CDR3 extends over 12 amino acids. Trimming stripped 5 bases from V and 7 bases from J, with 10 bases between. CDR3 loop: CASSLSGHTQYF. The CDR3 DNA is TGTGCCAGCAGTCTGTCTGGCCATACGCAGTATTTT.

This chain links TRBV28 with TRBJ2-7, with no clear D. Germline assignment: CDR1 MDHEN and CDR2 SYDVKM. CDR3 size: 11 residues. Trimming shortened V by 5 bases and J by 2 bases, and 4 bases separated the two germline ends. The CDR3 DNA sequence: TGTGCCAGCAGTCCGACCTACGAGCAGTACTTC. This gives the protein CASSPTYEQYF.

The chain's CDR3 is CASSFRASTYEQYF. In DNA form, the CDR3 reads TGTGCCAGCAGTTTCCGGGCCTCAACCTACGAGCAGTACTTC. The chain uses TRBV27 and TRBJ2-7; no clear D gene. The V gene's germline CDR1 is MNHEY and CDR2 SMNVEV (reference sequence). The CDR3 consists of 14 residues. V lost 3 bases and J 2 bases, leaving 11 bases between the germline ends.

This clone was detected once. This chain links TRBV18 with TRBJ1-5; 9 nucleotides align to TRBD1. The CDR3 consists of 15 residues. CDR1 is KGHSH, CDR2 LQKENI, per germline. V was clipped by 6 bases and J by 4 bases; unmatched bases: 7. The CDR3 DNA is TGTGCCAGCTCGCCGGACAGGGGCAAGAATCAGCCCCAGCATTTT. Translation gives CASSPDRGKNQPQHF.

The chain employs TRBV5-1 and TRBJ2-2, with D maybe TRBD1 (6 bases). V lost 0 bases and J 4 bases, leaving 10 bases between the germline ends. Germline CDR1 reads SGHRS; CDR2 reads YFSETQ. The CDR3 runs to 15 residues. DNA for the CDR3: TGCGCCAGCAGCTTGGCTCAGGGGAGCACCGGGGAGCTGTTTTTT. Its translation is CASSLAQGSTGELFF.

Notes on this clone: The sample contains more than one DNA sequence encoding this CDR3. The chain recombines TRBV12-3 or TRBV12-4 with TRBJ2-3; D gene ambiguous. Trimming removed 6 bases at V and 5 bases at J, with 6 bases between. The CDR3 has 11 amino acids. CDR3 amino acids: CASSLRDTQYF. The CDR3 DNA reads as TGTGCCAGCAGCCTCCGAGATACGCAGTATTTT.

This chain uses TRBV6-5 with TRBJ2-1; weak D call: TRBD1 (6 bases). V lost 6 bases, J lost 0 bases, and 12 bases lay in between. The CDR3 length is 15 residues. Per the germline V gene, CDR1 is MNHEY and CDR2 is SVGAGI. In DNA form, the CDR3 reads TGTGCCAGCAGGGGACATTCCGACTCCTACAATGAGCAGTTCTTC. Translated, it gives CASRGHSDSYNEQFF.

The chain couples TRBV27 to TRBJ1-5, with D unclear. V shed 5 bases and J shed 1 base, with 21 bases lying between them. In germline, CDR1 is MNHEY, CDR2 SMNVEV (reference sequence). The CDR3 runs 18 residues. CDR3 coding DNA: TGTGCCAGCAGTGAACTTAGGTCCGTACAGCTGAGCAATCAGCCCCAGCATTTT. It codes for CASSELRSVQLSNQPQHF.

In this sample, this clone turned up once. J is TRBJ1-2 and V is TRBV24-1; D may be TRBD1 (6 bases). This CDR3 spans 14 amino acids. Trimming shortened V by 7 bases and J by 2 bases, and 13 bases separated the two germline ends. The V gene's germline CDR1 is KGHDR and CDR2 SFDVKD. The CDR3 DNA follows: TGTGCCACCAGCACTCCGGGACACAACTATGGCTACACCTTC. Its translation is CATSTPGHNYGYTF.

The chain joins TRBV2 to TRBJ2-3, with TRBD2 identical over 8 bases. CDR3 length equals 17 residues. Germline loops: CDR1 SNHLY, CDR2 FYNNEI. J was trimmed by 0 bases and V by 0 bases; bases with no gene match: 5. The CDR3 reads CASSEAGLATSTDTQYF. The CDR3 nucleotides read TGTGCCAGCAGTGAAGCCGGACTAGCCACTAGCACAGATACGCAGTATTTT.

Of note for this clone: One junction end does not reproduce the germline sequence, and a read error may be involved. The gene calls are TRBV6-5 and TRBJ1-2; 7 nucleotides line up with TRBD1. Germline CDR1 is MNHEY and CDR2 is SVGAGI. This CDR3 has 10 amino acids. This chain's CDR3 is CASSSDREYF. Here the CDR3 DNA reads TGTGCCAGCAGTTCCGACAGGGAGTACTTC.

This chain uses TRBV27 with TRBJ2-5; 8 bases agree with TRBD2. Unmatched junction bases numbered 17, after V lost 6 bases and J lost 5 bases. The germline V gene has CDR1 MNHEY and CDR2 SMNVEV (reference sequence). The CDR3 runs 17 residues. The CDR3 coding sequence is TGTGCCAGCAGCCCTCTCCGGGGAGCGGGGGAAGGGGAGACCCAGTACTTC. This translates into CASSPLRGAGEGETQYF.

This chain connects TRBV7-9 to TRBJ2-7, with TRBD2 matching 8 bases. The CDR3 consists of 15 residues. Germline-derived CDR1 and CDR2 are SEHNR and FQNEAQ (reference sequence). Trimming at V came to 5 bases and at J to 6 bases, leaving 12 bases not matched to a gene. Here the CDR3 DNA reads TGTGCCAGCAGCGCCCCGGGAGGGGGGCATCGCGAGCAGTACTTC. The encoded protein is CASSAPGGGHREQYF.

This clone showed up just once. This chain joins TRBV24-1 and TRBJ1-5; D uncertain. V was cut by 0 bases and J by 0 bases, with 8 bases left in between. In germline, CDR1 is KGHDR, CDR2 SFDVKD. The CDR3 has 16 residues. The CDR3 sequence is CATSDLGQYSNQPQHF. The CDR3 bases are TGTGCCACCAGTGATTTGGGCCAGTATAGCAATCAGCCCCAGCATTTT.

This rearrangement joins TRBV2 to TRBJ1-3; D is unresolved. Germline V gene lookup returns CDR1 SNHLY and CDR2 FYNNEI. V lost 7 bases to trimming and J lost 0 bases, with 16 bases between them. CDR3 length: 16 residues. CDR3 region: CASKSDAGSSGNTIYF. The CDR3 DNA reads TGTGCCAGCAAATCCGACGCGGGGAGCTCTGGAAACACCATATATTTT. Complete variable domain (other parts from reference TRBV2 and TRBJ1-3): EPEVTQTPSHQVTQMGQEVILRCVPISNHLYFYWYRQILGQKVEFLVSFYNNEISEKSEIFDDQFSVERPDGSNFTLKIRSTKLEDSAMYFCASKSDAGSSGNTIYFGEGSWLTVV.

The J gene is TRBJ1-1, the V gene TRBV2; D call uncertain. The V gene lost 3 bases and the J gene lost 1 base, with 9 bases spanning the gap. The CDR3 runs to 14 residues. Germline CDR1 reads SNHLY; CDR2 reads FYNNEI. CDR3 loop: CASSDSRRNTEAFF. CDR3 in DNA: TGTGCCAGCAGTGACTCCCGCAGGAACACTGAAGCTTTCTTT.

The chain joins TRBV7-8 to TRBJ1-1; TRBD1 aligns across 12 bases. The V and J ends lost 5 bases and 5 bases, in that order; junction bases with no gene match: 6. The germline gives CDR1 SGHVS, CDR2 FQNEAQ. This CDR3 contains 15 residues. The CDR3 here is CASSPLGQGATEAFF. The CDR3 DNA reads as TGTGCCAGCAGCCCATTGGGACAGGGGGCAACTGAAGCTTTCTTT.

This clone was observed a few times. J is TRBJ2-5 and V is TRBV6-5; D remains ambiguous. The ends were cut back, 2 bases at V and 6 bases at J, with 10 bases in the middle. This CDR3 has 13 residues. The germline V gene has CDR1 MNHEY and CDR2 SVGAGI. The CDR3 here is CASSYGGMQTQYF. In nucleotides, the CDR3 is TGTGCCAGCAGTTACGGTGGAATGCAGACCCAGTACTTC.

J is TRBJ1-2 and V is TRBV2; TRBD1 is a possible D gene (5 bases). Trimming shortened V by 3 bases and J by 8 bases, and 16 bases separated the two germline ends. Germline V CDR1 and CDR2: SNHLY, FYNNEI. This CDR3 contains 14 residues. CDR3: CASSELSGTNGYTF. The CDR3 region has the DNA TGTGCCAGCAGTGAGCTTTCAGGGACCAACGGCTACACCTTC.

The chain recombines TRBV5-6 with TRBJ2-5, with 14 bases aligning to TRBD2. This CDR3 is built from 19 residues. The V and J ends lost 4 bases and 6 bases, in that order; junction bases with no gene match: 17. Germline assignment: CDR1 SGHDT and CDR2 YYEEEE. The CDR3 loop is CASSPKTRTSGGIQKTQYF. The DNA of the CDR3 is TGTGCCAGCAGCCCTAAGACGAGGACTAGCGGGGGGATTCAAAAGACCCAGTACTTC.

The rearrangement links TRBV5-5 to TRBJ1-5; tentative D call: TRBD1 (5 bases). The germline V and J ends were trimmed by 1 base and 3 bases, with 8 bases remaining between them. Germline V gene lookup returns CDR1 SGHKS and CDR2 YYEKEE (reference sequence). The CDR3 spans 14 residues. The CDR3 loop is CASSLTGINQPQHF. The CDR3 DNA is TGTGCCAGCAGCTTGACAGGTATCAATCAGCCCCAGCATTTT. Filled out from reference TRBV5-5 and TRBJ1-5, the complete variable domain reads DAGVTQSPTHLIKTRGQQVTLRCSPISGHKSVSWYQQVLGQGPQFIFQYYEKEERGRGNFPDRFSARQFPNYSSELNVNALLLGDSALYLCASSLTGINQPQHFGDGTRLSIL.

This clone occurred once. The chain couples TRBV18 to TRBJ1-5, with D possibly matching TRBD1 (5 bases). This CDR3 is 15 amino acids long. The germline CDR1 and CDR2 sequences are KGHSH and LQKENI. The V gene lost 0 bases and the J gene lost 5 bases, with 11 bases spanning the gap. CDR3 sequence reads: CASSPPEGRHQPQHF. The DNA of the CDR3 is TGTGCCAGCTCACCACCGGAGGGGCGGCATCAGCCCCAGCATTTT.

V is TRBV27 and J is TRBJ1-1, with 7 bases fitting TRBD1. The germline V gene encodes CDR1 MNHEY and CDR2 SMNVEV (reference sequence). The CDR3 has 14 residues. V trimming: 4 bases; J trimming: 3 bases; junction bases outside the gene matches: 5. The chain's CDR3 is CASSSPTGYTEAFF. DNA of the CDR3: TGTGCCAGCAGTTCTCCGACAGGGTACACTGAAGCTTTCTTT.

This CDR3 reads CASSWGLGDYEQYF. CDR3 sequence (DNA): TGTGCCAGCAGTTGGGGACTAGGGGACTACGAGCAGTACTTC. The chain recombines TRBV6-5 with TRBJ2-7; 8 positions agree with TRBD2. Germline CDR1 MNHEY, CDR2 SVGAGI. This CDR3 has 14 amino acids. With V trimmed by 4 bases and J by 3 bases, 5 bases remained unmatched.

J is TRBJ2-5 and V is TRBV7-8; 9 bases agree with TRBD1. The length of the CDR3 is 15 residues. Losses at the gene ends were 5 bases for V and 4 bases for J; bases not matched to a gene: 8. Per the germline V gene, CDR1 is SGHVS and CDR2 is FQNEAQ. Written as DNA, the CDR3 is TGTGCCAGCAGCCACCCCGGGACAGGGCCAGAGACCCAGTACTTC. Amino acid sequence: CASSHPGTGPETQYF.